This T cell receptor beta chain was sequenced for a study of memory CD4+ T cells and cytomegalovirus serostatus. Study results and limitations: About 40% of the roughly 160 known CMV-associated TCRbeta sequences appeared in CD4+ memory. The CMV-associated TCR signature appears largely within the CD4+ memory repertoire.

As regards this clone: What it binds is not known.

Per the study methods: Out-of-frame sequences were removed, leaving 2 million or so distinct TCRbeta sequences. The repertoire was sequenced with immunoSEQ multiplex PCR; TCRdb's copy has only in-frame clones and lacks some. That table supplies the V and J calls and clone size; D and trimming were determined from the DNA. The sample contains 35,000 to 50,000 clones, 65% to 85% of which appear only once. This CDR3 is built from 15 residues. V was clipped by 7 bases and J by 4 bases, with 19 bases between them. Germline V gene data show CDR1 as SGHRS and CDR2 as YFSETQ. Single viable CD3+CD4+CD8-CD45RO+ cells were sorted as the memory CD4+ T cells.

The rearrangement links TRBV5-1 to TRBJ2-3, with D perhaps matching TRBD2 (5 bases). This clonotype was obtained from an adult in good health and CMV-seronegative. Sample: memory CD4+ T cells from blood. The CDR3 nucleotides read TGCGCCAGCGGTCTGGCGGCGGGTATCGCAGATACGCAGTATTTT. Encoded protein: CASGLAAGIADTQYF.